This TCR beta chain originates from a study of shared clonotypes between healthy human individuals (dated by TCRdb to the early 2020s). Regarding the research as a whole: The cohort included three men and a couple of women between 18 and 49 years of age. Different laboratories and diverse techniques were used to prepare libraries and sequence TCR repertoires, to increase sequencing depth and limit assay-specific biases. To estimate repertoire size and how much clonotypes are shared between individuals, the study performed deep sequencing of blood TCR repertoires from roughly five healthy adults. Leukapheresis yielded between about 0.94 and 9 billion PBMCs per donor. For each donor, CD4 naive and CD4 memory were each run on three plates, CD8 naive on two plates, and CD8 memory on one plate. The study at large found these results: Rarefaction of sorted-subset datasets indicated incomplete sequencing despite the large sequencing depth. Pairwise subsampling indicated that sequencing depth was expected to affect the degree of clonotype sharing among donors. Clonotypes shared by all four sorted-subset donors showed higher generation probabilities than non-shared clonotypes. Because the study included a small number of donors, the genetic and exposure-history diversity represented was limited. Sharing across several donors was observed for approximately 4.6% of naive CD4, less than 4% of naive CD8, roughly 2.4% of memory CD4, and around 0.44% of memory CD8 clonotypes. Naive subsets generally had larger estimated clonotype richness than memory subsets did. Only blood was sampled, and tissue TCR repertoires likely differ from those in blood.

Using the deep immunoSEQ assay, TCR CDR3 regions were amplified from genomic DNA by multiplex PCR. Genomic DNA extracted from each cell subset was distributed evenly over all wells of several immunoSEQ 96-well plates, and each plate served as one replicate. For sorted subsets, each replicate PCR was loaded with roughly 190 ng genomic DNA, equivalent to 25,000 to 35,000 T cell genomes. Purified libraries were measured with a Qubit 3.0 fluorometer, size-checked on a Bioanalyzer 2100, and measured again with the KAPA Library Quantification kit. Every immunoSEQ 96-well plate was sequenced on a separate single-read 150-cycle Illumina NextSeq 550 flow cell. For the original study's pipeline: Because the immunoSEQ output included only junctional sequences and no quality scores, the filtering could not be the same as the filtering used for full-length reads. Sequences were annotated with PyIR, a Python wrapper for IgBLAST v1.9, using IMGT germline references to assign V/J genes and CDR3. Reads were filtered out if the reads had weak V/J assignments (E-value above 1e-6), no CDR3, stop codons, out-of-frame junctions, or ambiguous translated residues. A V3J clonotype was defined by an identical inferred V gene, J gene, and CDR3 amino acid sequence. Percentage overlap between repertoires was computed as shared unique clonotypes divided by the size of the smaller repertoire. Richness of each repertoire was evaluated using RTK rarefaction, the Chao1 estimator, and Recon v2.1 estimates of unobserved clonotypes. Generation probabilities were computed with OLGA for all TCRbeta clonotypes obtained by the gDNA method from several donors. TCRdb provides this immuneACCESS table in a form limited to in-frame rearrangements. Some clones are lacking; in checked studies, under half of them reflect an unresolved V gene, and why the rest are absent is not known. V, J and clone size are taken as reported in that table, and D and trimming were inferred from the DNA itself. The sample table records some 2 million clones; just under 95% of these occur just once. 0.85% to 1.3% of the sample belongs to the ten largest clones.

CD8 naive samples consisted of CD45RO-negative cells that were positively selected for CCR7, yielding a CD45RA+CCR7+ population without TemRA cells. The donors were healthy, HIV-negative adults who had no recently reported acute infections or vaccinations. Every donor was a Caucasian adult living in Nashville, Tennessee, USA. After blood collection by leukapheresis, PBMCs were isolated using Ficoll-Histopaque density gradient centrifugation and then cryopreserved in the vapor phase of liquid nitrogen. Analytical flow cytometry was used to check the purity and quantity of every magnetically sorted T cell population. Genomic DNA was isolated from each sorted fraction and quantified by UV absorbance on a Nanodrop 2000c. From the germline V gene, CDR1 is SGDLS and CDR2 is YYNGEE. The CDR3 has 16 amino acids, counting the end cysteine and phenylalanine. Of the read, only the CDR3 DNA is kept; its 48 bases are in frame from base 1. Trimming takes 3 bases off V and 0 bases off J; junction bases not matched to a gene: 6.

To note about this clone: Its antigen has not been determined. Base qualities are not at hand, and no much larger clone is one base apart.

This receptor was identified in a man between 18 and 29 years old in good health. Sequencing input: naive CD8+ T cells sorted from blood. The cell subset or site label of this sample denotes: CD45RA+CCR7+. The rearrangement combines TRBV9 with TRBJ1-1, and 9 junction bases match TRBD1. The CDR3 protein: CASSEWDRVMNTEAFF. The nucleotides read TGTGCCAGCAGCGAGTGGGACAGGGTAATGAACACTGAAGCTTTCTTT. The full variable domain, completed from the reference TRBV9 and TRBJ1-1 proteins outside the CDR3, reads DSGVTQTPKHLITATGQRVTLRCSPRSGDLSVYWYQQSLDQGLQFLIQYYNGEERAKGNILERFSAQQFPDLHSELNLSSLELGDSALYFCASSEWDRVMNTEAFFGQGTRLTVV.